A selection of T cell receptor beta chains follows, all from one sample in a study of cytomegalovirus exposure and HLA in healthy donors. The table came from immunoSEQ multiplex PCR; TCRdb's copy has only in-frame clones and leaves some out. The table has about 160,000 clones, 80% seen once. The sequencing input was PBMCs. Receptor source: a man between 18 and 29 years old in good health and CMV-seropositive. Both conserved end residues are part of each CDR3. A D gene is named only where the DNA matches it firmly. The listing skips clone size in some rows; elsewhere it reads once, few, many or a size class.

cdr3_aa: CAWKGRAPLGANEKLFF
cdr3_nt: TGTGCCTGGAAAGGGAGAGCCCCCCTTGGGGCTAATGAAAAACTGTTTTTT
v_call: TRBV30
clone_size: few
d_call: .
j_call: TRBJ1-4

cdr3_aa: CASSQEDRVKNSQYF
cdr3_nt: TGCGCCAGCAGCCAAGAGGACAGGGTGAAGAACAGTCAGTACTTC
v_call: TRBV4-1
clone_size: .
d_call: TRBD1
j_call: TRBJ2-4

cdr3_aa: CASSGRTSGSADTQYF
cdr3_nt: TGTGCCAGCAGCGGGCGGACTAGCGGGAGTGCAGATACGCAGTATTTT
v_call: TRBV9
clone_size: few
d_call: TRBD2
j_call: TRBJ2-3

cdr3_aa: CASSIGRTVQETQYF
cdr3_nt: TGTGCCAGTAGTATAGGACGGACAGTCCAAGAGACCCAGTACTTC
v_call: TRBV19
clone_size: .
d_call: .
j_call: TRBJ2-5

cdr3_aa: CASSHSGYNSPLHF
cdr3_nt: TGTGCCAGCAGCCACTCAGGATATAATTCACCCCTCCACTTT
v_call: TRBV14
clone_size: .
d_call: .
j_call: TRBJ1-6

cdr3_aa: CATSRRRGGPDTGELFF
cdr3_nt: TGTGCCACCAGCAGACGTCGTGGCGGGCCCGACACCGGGGAGCTGTTTTTT
v_call: TRBV15
clone_size: .
d_call: .
j_call: TRBJ2-2

cdr3_aa: CASSIRQESYEQYF
cdr3_nt: TGTGCCAGTAGTATCCGACAGGAATCCTACGAGCAGTACTTC
v_call: TRBV19
clone_size: .
d_call: .
j_call: TRBJ2-7

cdr3_aa: CASSPGAGQGPLSSGNTIYF
cdr3_nt: TGCGCCAGCAGCCCGGGCGCGGGACAGGGGCCCTTAAGCTCTGGAAACACCATATATTTT
v_call: TRBV4-3
clone_size: .
d_call: TRBD1
j_call: TRBJ1-3

cdr3_aa: CASSPSGGAGTDTQYF
cdr3_nt: TGTGCCAGCAGCCCAAGCGGGGGGGCTGGCACAGATACGCAGTATTTT
v_call: TRBV9
clone_size: .
d_call: TRBD2
j_call: TRBJ2-3

cdr3_aa: CASSRTLRGSDDTQYF
cdr3_nt: TGTGCCAGCAGCCGGACTTTGCGGGGTTCTGATGATACGCAGTATTTT
v_call: TRBV11-2
clone_size: .
d_call: .
j_call: TRBJ2-3

cdr3_aa: CASSPDSNTEAFF
cdr3_nt: TGCGCCAGCAGCCCAGACTCGAACACTGAAGCTTTCTTT
v_call: TRBV5-1
clone_size: .
d_call: .
j_call: TRBJ1-1

cdr3_aa: CASSPADRGGTEAFF
cdr3_nt: TGTGCCAGCAGCCCAGCGGACAGGGGAGGCACTGAAGCTTTCTTT
v_call: TRBV6-5
clone_size: few
d_call: TRBD1
j_call: TRBJ1-1

cdr3_aa: CASSYSVLGDYGYTF
cdr3_nt: TGTGCCAGCAGTTACTCGGTCCTAGGGGACTATGGCTACACCTTC
v_call: TRBV6-5
clone_size: .
d_call: .
j_call: TRBJ1-2

cdr3_aa: CASSTRLTNTGELFF
cdr3_nt: TGCGCCAGCAGCACAAGACTAACGAACACCGGGGAGCTGTTTTTT
v_call: TRBV5-1
clone_size: once
d_call: .
j_call: TRBJ2-2

cdr3_aa: CASSPDRGRETQYF
cdr3_nt: TGTGCCAGCAGCCCGGACAGGGGGCGTGAGACCCAGTACTTC
v_call: TRBV5-6
clone_size: .
d_call: TRBD1
j_call: TRBJ2-5

cdr3_aa: CASSLYFNNEQFF
cdr3_nt: TGCGCCAGCAGCCTATACTTTAACAATGAGCAGTTCTTC
v_call: TRBV5-1
clone_size: few
d_call: .
j_call: TRBJ2-1

cdr3_aa: CASSERTGGGGYTF
cdr3_nt: TGTGCCAGCAGCGAACGGACAGGGGGCGGTGGCTACACCTTC
v_call: TRBV7-9
clone_size: .
d_call: TRBD1
j_call: TRBJ1-2

cdr3_aa: CASSPREGYGYTF
cdr3_nt: TGTGCCAGCAGTCCACGGGAGGGCTATGGCTACACCTTC
v_call: TRBV6-1
clone_size: .
d_call: .
j_call: TRBJ1-2

cdr3_aa: CASSYGQGLGEAFF
cdr3_nt: TGTGCCAGCAGTTACGGCCAGGGCCTGGGGGAAGCTTTCTTT
v_call: TRBV6-6
clone_size: .
d_call: .
j_call: TRBJ1-1

cdr3_aa: CASSPQGPTEAFF
cdr3_nt: TGTGCCAGCTCACCGCAGGGGCCCACTGAAGCTTTCTTT
v_call: TRBV18
clone_size: .
d_call: .
j_call: TRBJ1-1

cdr3_aa: CASSLTGRGNEQFF
cdr3_nt: TGTGCCAGTAGTTTAACCGGGAGGGGAAATGAGCAGTTCTTC
v_call: TRBV19
clone_size: .
d_call: TRBD2
j_call: TRBJ2-1

cdr3_aa: CASSPSLAGGSGELFF
cdr3_nt: TGTGCCAGCAGTCCATCCCTAGCGGGAGGAAGCGGGGAGCTGTTTTTT
v_call: TRBV6-6
clone_size: once
d_call: TRBD2
j_call: TRBJ2-2

cdr3_aa: CASGRAGEAQYF
cdr3_nt: TGTGCCAGCGGGAGGGCGGGAGAGGCGCAGTATTTT
v_call: TRBV6-1
clone_size: .
d_call: TRBD2
j_call: TRBJ2-3

cdr3_aa: CASSQGVLASTEAFF
cdr3_nt: TGCGCCAGCAGCCAAGGTGTCCTAGCATCCACTGAAGCTTTCTTT
v_call: TRBV4-1
clone_size: .
d_call: .
j_call: TRBJ1-1

cdr3_aa: CASSHLRGQGTYEQYF
cdr3_nt: TGTGCCAGCAGCCACCTGAGAGGACAGGGTACCTACGAGCAGTACTTC
v_call: TRBV4-2
clone_size: .
d_call: TRBD1
j_call: TRBJ2-7

cdr3_aa: CATSREAGQGAEKLFF
cdr3_nt: TGTGCCACCAGCAGAGAGGCGGGACAGGGGGCTGAAAAACTGTTTTTT
v_call: TRBV15
clone_size: few
d_call: TRBD1
j_call: TRBJ1-4

cdr3_aa: CASSVVPGDYYGYTF
cdr3_nt: TGTGCCAGCAGCGTAGTCCCCGGAGACTACTATGGCTACACCTTC
v_call: TRBV9
clone_size: few
d_call: .
j_call: TRBJ1-2

cdr3_aa: CASSFDRESEQYF
cdr3_nt: TGTGCCAGCAGCTTTGACAGGGAGTCCGAGCAGTACTTC
v_call: TRBV7-7
clone_size: .
d_call: TRBD1
j_call: TRBJ2-7

cdr3_aa: CASSESARGETQYF
cdr3_nt: TGCGCCAGCAGTGAGTCAGCCAGAGGGGAGACCCAGTACTTC
v_call: TRBV10-1
clone_size: .
d_call: .
j_call: TRBJ2-5

cdr3_aa: CASTRTISEAFF
cdr3_nt: TGTGCCAGCACCAGGACAATCTCTGAAGCTTTCTTT
v_call: TRBV7-9
clone_size: once
d_call: .
j_call: TRBJ1-1

cdr3_aa: CAISEGVEGTDTQYF
cdr3_nt: TGTGCCATCAGTGAGGGAGTCGAGGGCACAGATACGCAGTATTTT
v_call: TRBV10-3
clone_size: .
d_call: .
j_call: TRBJ2-3

cdr3_aa: CAISDLLAGGPWETQYF
cdr3_nt: TGTGCCATCAGTGATTTGCTAGCGGGAGGGCCGTGGGAGACCCAGTACTTC
v_call: TRBV10-3
clone_size: .
d_call: TRBD2
j_call: TRBJ2-5

cdr3_aa: CASTLAGGLSTDTQYF
cdr3_nt: TGTGCCAGCACACTAGCGGGGGGGCTCAGCACAGATACGCAGTATTTT
v_call: TRBV27
clone_size: .
d_call: TRBD2
j_call: TRBJ2-3

cdr3_aa: CASSLSPAGSYNEQFF
cdr3_nt: TGCGCCAGCAGCTTGTCCCCGGCAGGCTCCTACAATGAGCAGTTCTTC
v_call: TRBV5-1
clone_size: .
d_call: .
j_call: TRBJ2-1

cdr3_aa: CAWRPLRDTEAFF
cdr3_nt: TGTGCCTGGCGCCCCCTGAGGGACACTGAAGCTTTCTTT
v_call: TRBV30
clone_size: .
d_call: .
j_call: TRBJ1-1

cdr3_aa: CASRQSGQGRGYTF
cdr3_nt: TGTGCCAGCAGACAGTCGGGACAGGGGAGAGGCTACACCTTC
v_call: TRBV6-1
clone_size: .
d_call: TRBD1
j_call: TRBJ1-2

cdr3_aa: CASSQIAGVSDTQYF
cdr3_nt: TGCGCCAGCAGCCAGATAGCGGGAGTATCAGATACGCAGTATTTT
v_call: TRBV5-1
clone_size: few
d_call: TRBD2
j_call: TRBJ2-3

cdr3_aa: CASSLELVSKNIQYF
cdr3_nt: TGTGCCAGCAGTCTAGAGTTAGTATCCAAAAACATTCAGTACTTC
v_call: TRBV2
clone_size: .
d_call: .
j_call: TRBJ2-4

cdr3_aa: CASSQEHGPEDGEKLFF
cdr3_nt: TGTGCCAGCAGCCAAGAACACGGCCCGGAGGACGGTGAAAAACTGTTTTTT
v_call: TRBV4-2
clone_size: .
d_call: .
j_call: TRBJ1-4

cdr3_aa: CASSLGVTGSYEQYF
cdr3_nt: TGTGCCAGCAGCCTAGGGGTCACAGGGTCCTACGAGCAGTACTTC
v_call: TRBV7-9
clone_size: .
d_call: .
j_call: TRBJ2-7

cdr3_aa: CASSRGQRTDTQYF
cdr3_nt: TGTGCCAGCAGCCGCGGACAACGCACAGATACGCAGTATTTT
v_call: TRBV11-3
clone_size: .
d_call: .
j_call: TRBJ2-3

cdr3_aa: CASSLQDMNTEAFF
cdr3_nt: TGTGCCAGCAGTTTACAGGACATGAACACTGAAGCTTTCTTT
v_call: TRBV27
clone_size: .
d_call: .
j_call: TRBJ1-1

cdr3_aa: CASSERGGADTQYF
cdr3_nt: TGTGCCAGCAGTGAACGGGGGGGAGCAGATACGCAGTATTTT
v_call: TRBV25-1
clone_size: .
d_call: TRBD2
j_call: TRBJ2-3

cdr3_aa: CASSPDSTYEQYF
cdr3_nt: TGCGCCAGCAGCCCGGACAGCACCTACGAGCAGTACTTC
v_call: TRBV5-1
clone_size: few
d_call: .
j_call: TRBJ2-7

cdr3_aa: CASSTRDWREARGTQYF
cdr3_nt: TGTGCCAGCAGCACCAGGGACTGGCGGGAGGCCCGTGGGACCCAGTACTTC
v_call: TRBV5-6
clone_size: .
d_call: TRBD2
j_call: TRBJ2-5

cdr3_aa: CASSPGLGRGEKLFF
cdr3_nt: TGCGCCAGCAGCCCCGGTCTCGGGAGGGGTGAAAAACTGTTTTTT
v_call: TRBV5-1
clone_size: .
d_call: .
j_call: TRBJ1-4

cdr3_aa: CASSMDRGGGYTF
cdr3_nt: TGTGCCAGTAGTATGGACAGGGGAGGTGGCTACACCTTC
v_call: TRBV19
clone_size: .
d_call: TRBD1
j_call: TRBJ1-2

cdr3_aa: CAISDHGNTIYF
cdr3_nt: TGTGCCATCAGTGATCATGGAAACACCATATATTTT
v_call: TRBV10-3
clone_size: .
d_call: .
j_call: TRBJ1-3

cdr3_aa: CASSPPGSGNTIYF
cdr3_nt: TGTGCCAGCAGCCCTCCGGGCTCTGGAAACACCATATATTTT
v_call: TRBV6-6
clone_size: .
d_call: .
j_call: TRBJ1-3

cdr3_aa: CASSVDRMTNEKLFF
cdr3_nt: TGTGCCAGCAGCGTAGACAGGATGACTAATGAAAAACTGTTTTTT
v_call: TRBV9
clone_size: .
d_call: .
j_call: TRBJ1-4